The text below deals with one T cell receptor (beta chain). What it binds is unknown. Multiplex touch-down PCR amplified TRB using TRB-A and TRB-B pools in one tube. TCRdb reprocessed the multiplex PCR reads; each CDR3 protein has one entry and no DNA is given. Its table records approximately 7,600 distinct CDR3 sequences. This sample is drawn from a study of T cell clusters in autoimmune cytopenias. Study context: The median distinct TRB clonotype count was about 2,000 per sample, from a median roughly 52,000 reads.

TRB was amplified from roughly 250 ng of peripheral blood genomic DNA per sample. Notes on the study in general: TRB repertoire shifts in secondary cytopenia and chronic lymphocytic leukemia mostly reflected lymphoma, not autoimmunity. No cluster-lack signature appeared between secondary cytopenia and chronic lymphocytic leukemia patients, apparently due to lymphoma masking. Functional roles of the in silico T cell clusters still await experimental validation.

In germline, CDR1 is MDHEN, CDR2 SYDVKM. There are 15 residues in the CDR3. Sequencing input: peripheral blood. The clonotype originates from a human donor with an autoimmune cytopenia or autoimmune hepatitis (not recorded which). The rearrangement uses TRBV28 and TRBJ1-1; the TRBD1 assignment by TCRdb is unverifiable without DNA. CDR3 region: CASSLRAILGTEAFF.